A selection of T cell receptor beta chains follows, all from one sample in a study of shared clonotypes between healthy human individuals. The data were produced by immunoSEQ multiplex PCR, yet TCRdb's version contains in-frame clones alone and is incomplete. The sample has 660,000 or so clones, around 96% seen once. Sequenced: naive CD8+ T cells sorted from blood. These receptors originate from a woman between 25 and 40 years old in good health. CDR3s include the opening cysteine and the closing phenylalanine or tryptophan. A D gene is named only where the DNA matches it firmly. Clone size is given for some rows only: seen once, a few or many times, or a class if the clone is expanded.

cdr3_nt,cdr3_aa,clone_size,j_call,v_call,d_call
TGTTCCCAGCTGGCACCCCAACGGCCTAGCACAGATACGCAGTATTTT,CSQLAPQRPSTDTQYF,-,TRBJ2-3,TRBV28,-
TGTGCCACCAGGGGCCGAAATAGCAATCAGCCCCAGCATTTT,CATRGRNSNQPQHF,-,TRBJ1-5,TRBV19,-
TGTGCCAGCAGTCCCCGGGACGGCGCCTACGAGCAGTACTTC,CASSPRDGAYEQYF,-,TRBJ2-7,TRBV27,-
TGCGCCAGCAGCTTGGATGGCGCGGGCTACACCTTC,CASSLDGAGYTF,-,TRBJ1-2,TRBV5-1,-
TGTGCCAGCAGTGAAGCGATTCTAGGGACTTATAACACCGGGGAGCTGTTTTTT,CASSEAILGTYNTGELFF,-,TRBJ2-2,TRBV2,-
TGCGCCAGCAGTTCCGGACTAGCGGGGAGCTCCTACAATGAGCAGTTCTTC,CASSSGLAGSSYNEQFF,-,TRBJ2-1,TRBV10-1,TRBD2
TGTGCCAGCAGTGACCTGACTAGCGGGCTTTACGAGCAGTACTTC,CASSDLTSGLYEQYF,-,TRBJ2-7,TRBV2,TRBD2
TGTGCCAGCAGTTACTCGAATCTAAACACTGAAGCTTTCTTT,CASSYSNLNTEAFF,-,TRBJ1-1,TRBV6-5,-
TGTGCCAGTAGTATCGACAGTTTGAACACTGAAGCTTTCTTT,CASSIDSLNTEAFF,-,TRBJ1-1,TRBV19,-
TGTGCCACCTCACCAACCTCCCGAGGAATAGCGGGAGAATCTGGCGAGCAGTACTTC,CATSPTSRGIAGESGEQYF,-,TRBJ2-7,TRBV18,TRBD2
TGTGCCAGCAGGGACCCACAGGGGACCCCATTCTTT,CASRDPQGTPFF,-,TRBJ1-1,TRBV28,TRBD1
TGCAGCGTTGATGGGGCCAGGGCAGGGTATGGCTACACCTTC,CSVDGARAGYGYTF,-,TRBJ1-2,TRBV29-1,-
TGTGCCAGCAGTTTACCGGGCGCTGGGTACGAGCAGTACTTC,CASSLPGAGYEQYF,-,TRBJ2-7,TRBV28,-
TGTGCCATCAGTGAGTCCGAGGGGGGGACGAATCAGCCCCAGCATTTT,CAISESEGGTNQPQHF,-,TRBJ1-5,TRBV10-3,-
TGTGCCAGCAGTCCTTTCGGCGGGAGCGTGACAGATACGCAGTATTTT,CASSPFGGSVTDTQYF,-,TRBJ2-3,TRBV27,TRBD2
TGTGCCAGTAGTATAGGCGTCGGGTACGAGCAGTACTTC,CASSIGVGYEQYF,-,TRBJ2-7,TRBV19,-
TGTGCCAGTAGTCCAACAGAAACTCGACCGTTCCTTCACCTCTCTGGAAACACCATATATTTT,CASSPTETRPFLHLSGNTIYF,-,TRBJ1-3,TRBV19,-
TGTGCCAGCAGTTTGTGGGGGCCAGCAGGCAATCAGCCCCAGCATTTT,CASSLWGPAGNQPQHF,once,TRBJ1-5,TRBV27,-
TGTGCCAGCAGCTTAACCGGGACTAGCTATGAGCAGTTCTTC,CASSLTGTSYEQFF,-,TRBJ2-1,TRBV7-9,TRBD2
TGTGCCAGCAGTTCCGGCGGGAGAGGATACGAGCAGTACTTC,CASSSGGRGYEQYF,-,TRBJ2-7,TRBV28,TRBD2
TGCAGCGTTGAATGTCGGGATAACACAGATACGCAGTATTTT,CSVECRDNTDTQYF,-,TRBJ2-3,TRBV29-1,-
TGTGCCAGCAGCCAGGATTCCCGACAGTTACACGAGCAGTACTTC,CASSQDSRQLHEQYF,once,TRBJ2-7,TRBV7-9,-
TGTGCCAGCAGCTTACCGGGACAGGGGTTTGAGACCCAGTACTTC,CASSLPGQGFETQYF,-,TRBJ2-5,TRBV7-3,TRBD1
TGCGCCAGCAGCCCCCCAGGGCGGAGGCCTACCTACGAGCAGTACTTC,CASSPPGRRPTYEQYF,-,TRBJ2-7,TRBV4-1,-
TGTGCCACCAGCGCGGGATCTCAAGAGACCCAGTACTTC,CATSAGSQETQYF,-,TRBJ2-5,TRBV15,-
TGTGCCAGCAGCACCCGGGGGGAACACGAGCAGTACTTC,CASSTRGEHEQYF,-,TRBJ2-7,TRBV7-9,TRBD2
TGTGCCAGTAGTCAGGGTGCCGGGGAGCTGTTTTTT,CASSQGAGELFF,-,TRBJ2-2,TRBV19,-
TGTGCCAGCAGTTCGTCAGGGGGGAACACTGAAGCTTTCTTT,CASSSSGGNTEAFF,-,TRBJ1-1,TRBV28,TRBD1
TGCGCCAGCAGCCATCTTCTTGCATCGCCGGCTGAAGCTTTCTTT,CASSHLLASPAEAFF,few,TRBJ1-1,TRBV4-1,-
TGTGCCACCAGCAGAGACCGCGGCAGGGTAGGTAATCAGCCCCAGCATTTT,CATSRDRGRVGNQPQHF,-,TRBJ1-5,TRBV15,-
TGCGCCAGCAGCGAACGGACGGGCAATTCACCCCTCCACTTT,CASSERTGNSPLHF,-,TRBJ1-6,TRBV4-1,-
TGCAGCGTTGTGGGTTTCGGCACCGGGGAGCTGTTTTTT,CSVVGFGTGELFF,-,TRBJ2-2,TRBV29-1,-
TGTGCCAGCACCCAACTCGAGACAGCCCCTCTCTACGAGCAGTACTTC,CASTQLETAPLYEQYF,-,TRBJ2-7,TRBV11-1,-
TGCGCCAGCAGCGCCGGGACTAGCGGAATCACAGATACGCAGTATTTT,CASSAGTSGITDTQYF,-,TRBJ2-3,TRBV10-2,TRBD2
TGTGCCACCAGCAGAGCTTCGGGACTTGGAGGGACTGGGTCAAGTACAGATACGCAGTATTTT,CATSRASGLGGTGSSTDTQYF,-,TRBJ2-3,TRBV15,-
TGTGCCAGCAGTTCCTCCCGGACAGTCCGCAATCAGCCCCAGCATTTT,CASSSSRTVRNQPQHF,-,TRBJ1-5,TRBV28,-
TGTGCCAGCAGCACCGGGCCCGGTGATACGCAGTATTTT,CASSTGPGDTQYF,-,TRBJ2-3,TRBV11-2,-
TGCGCCAGCGGATCGGGATTGATGAACACTGAAGCTTTCTTT,CASGSGLMNTEAFF,-,TRBJ1-1,TRBV23-1,-
TGTGCCAGCAGTTACTCCAAAGTTGGAGAGCAGTACTTC,CASSYSKVGEQYF,-,TRBJ2-7,TRBV6-5,-
TGTGCCAGCAGCTTAGGTCAAGCGGGCTTCGGCGGGGCCAACGTCCTGACTTTC,CASSLGQAGFGGANVLTF,-,TRBJ2-6,TRBV13,-
TGTGCCAGTAGCCCTTCGGGACATTGGGAGACCCAGTACTTC,CASSPSGHWETQYF,-,TRBJ2-5,TRBV19,-
TGTGCCAGTAGTACAACAGTTCCCTACGAGCAGTACTTC,CASSTTVPYEQYF,-,TRBJ2-7,TRBV19,-
TGCGCCAGCAGCCCGGGCCCTTCAGGGACAGGGCCCACTGAAGCTTTCTTT,CASSPGPSGTGPTEAFF,-,TRBJ1-1,TRBV5-1,TRBD1
TGCGCCAGCAGCTTGGGGGTAGGGGCCCGCGTAACCGGGATCTACGAGCAGTACTTC,CASSLGVGARVTGIYEQYF,-,TRBJ2-7,TRBV5-1,-
TGTGCCTGGAGCGGGGAGAGCGAAAAACTGTTTTTT,CAWSGESEKLFF,-,TRBJ1-4,TRBV30,-
TGTGCCAGCAGCTTGGGCAGGGTCCGGGAAAAACTGTTTTTT,CASSLGRVREKLFF,-,TRBJ1-4,TRBV5-6,-
TGTGCCAGCAGATCGGGATACTATGGCTACACCTTC,CASRSGYYGYTF,-,TRBJ1-2,TRBV6-6,-